This T cell receptor beta chain was identified during a study of blood T cell repertoires in COVID-19. About the research overall: Researchers got acute and convalescent COVID-19 samples from the United States, Italy and Spain. Nucleic acid was either cDNA or gDNA, and it came from T cells, B-cell-depleted T cells, or PBMCs.

CDR3 length: 15 amino acids. The germline V gene encodes CDR1 LNHNV and CDR2 YYDKDF (reference sequence). V was pared by 5 bases and J by 4 bases, with 17 bases between. This clone was picked up a small number of times. Per the authors' pipeline: Amplification of reference gene primers was used by the study to estimate nucleated cell counts. Sequencing used immunoSEQ multiplex PCR; TCRdb keeps in-frame clones, though not all of them. V, J and clone size are taken as reported in that table, and D and trimming were inferred from the DNA itself. Here the sample spans tens of thousands of clones, 60% to 85% being singletons.

The rearrangement joins TRBV15 to TRBJ1-2; weak D call: TRBD1 (6 bases). Sequenced input: peripheral blood. The TCR comes from a human donor in a cohort sampled during active COVID-19. CDR3 sequence: CATSPGRGAVYGYTF. The CDR3 DNA reads as TGTGCCACCAGCCCCGGGCGGGGGGCAGTCTATGGCTACACCTTC.